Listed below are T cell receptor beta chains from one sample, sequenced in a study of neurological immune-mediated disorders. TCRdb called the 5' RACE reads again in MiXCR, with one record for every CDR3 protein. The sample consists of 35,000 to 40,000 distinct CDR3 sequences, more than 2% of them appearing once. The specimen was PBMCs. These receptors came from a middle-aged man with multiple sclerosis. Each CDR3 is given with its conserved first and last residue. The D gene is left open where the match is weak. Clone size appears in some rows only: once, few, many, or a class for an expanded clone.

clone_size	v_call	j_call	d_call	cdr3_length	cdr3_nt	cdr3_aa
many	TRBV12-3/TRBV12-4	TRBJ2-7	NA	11	TGTGCCAGCAGTTTATGGTACGAGCAGTACTTC	CASSLWYEQYF
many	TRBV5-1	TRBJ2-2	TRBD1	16	TGCGCCAGCAGCGTCCGGGACAGGACGAACACCGGGGAGCTGTTTTTT	CASSVRDRTNTGELFF
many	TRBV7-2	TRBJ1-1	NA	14	TGTGCCAGCAGCTTAGGTTCGGGAAACACTGAAGCTTTCTTT	CASSLGSGNTEAFF
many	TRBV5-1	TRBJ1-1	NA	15	TGCGCCAGCAGCTTGGCGGGATTCCGTGGAACTGAAGCTTTCTTT	CASSLAGFRGTEAFF
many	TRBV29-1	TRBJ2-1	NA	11	TGCAGCGTTGGAGATAACAATGAGCAGTTCTTC	CSVGDNNEQFF
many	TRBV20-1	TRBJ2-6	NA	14	TGCAGTGCTCAGCACCGAACTGGGGCCAACGTCCTGACTTTC	CSAQHRTGANVLTF
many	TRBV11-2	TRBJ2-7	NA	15	TGTGCCAGCAGCTCCAAGAGAGGGGAGATGTACGAGCAGTACTTC	CASSSKRGEMYEQYF
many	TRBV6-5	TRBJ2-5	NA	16	TGTGCCAGCAGTCCCCTAGACTCGATGTACCAAGAGACCCAGTACTTC	CASSPLDSMYQETQYF
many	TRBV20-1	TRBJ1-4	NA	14	TGCAGTGCTAGAGATCCGGGTCTCGGTGAAAAACTGTTTTTT	CSARDPGLGEKLFF
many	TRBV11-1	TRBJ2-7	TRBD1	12	TGTGCCAGCAGCTTTAGACAGGGTGAGCAGTACTTC	CASSFRQGEQYF
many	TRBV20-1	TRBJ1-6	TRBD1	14	TGCAGTGCTCTGACAGGGGTAGTCAATTCACCCCTCAACTTT	CSALTGVVNSPLNF
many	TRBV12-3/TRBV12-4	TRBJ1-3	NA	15	TGTGCCAGCAGTTTAGGCGGGGTTCCTGGAAACACCATATATTTT	CASSLGGVPGNTIYF
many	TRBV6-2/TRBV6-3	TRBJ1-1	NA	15	TGTGCCAGCAGCCCTTCCGGGACATTGAACACTGAAGCTTTCTTT	CASSPSGTLNTEAFF
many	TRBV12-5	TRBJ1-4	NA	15	TGTGCTAGTGGTTTCGTCTTATTGGGAAATGAAAAACTGTTTTTT	CASGFVLLGNEKLFF
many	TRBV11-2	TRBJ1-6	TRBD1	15	TGTGCCAGCAGCTGGGGACAGCCGAGGGATTCACCCCTCCACTTT	CASSWGQPRDSPLHF
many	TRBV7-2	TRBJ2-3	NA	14	TGTGCCAGCAGCTTTACAGGCCCCACAGATACGCAGTATTTT	CASSFTGPTDTQYF
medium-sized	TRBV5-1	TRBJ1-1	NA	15	TGCGCCAGCAGCACGGAAGCAGCAATGAACACTGAAGCTTTCTTT	CASSTEAAMNTEAFF
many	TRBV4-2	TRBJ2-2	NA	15	TGTGCCAGCAGCCAAGGAGGGGGGGCCGTCGGGGAGCTGTTTTTT	CASSQGGGAVGELFF
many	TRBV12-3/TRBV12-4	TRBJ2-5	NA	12	TGTGCCAGCAGTTTCCATCAAGAGACCCAGTACTTC	CASSFHQETQYF
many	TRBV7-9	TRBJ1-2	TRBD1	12	TGTGCCAGCAGGAAGGACAGGGCTGGCTACACCTTC	CASRKDRAGYTF
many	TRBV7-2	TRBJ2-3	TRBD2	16	TGTGCCAGCAGCTTAGGTCCTAGCGGGGGGGCATATACGCAGTATTTT	CASSLGPSGGAYTQYF
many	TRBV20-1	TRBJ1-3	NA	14	TGCAGTGCTAGTCGGCAATTCATGGCAAACACCATATATTTT	CSASRQFMANTIYF
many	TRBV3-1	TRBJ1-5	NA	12	TGTGCCAGCAGCCAAGAGGGGAGCAACCAGCATTTT	CASSQEGSNQHF
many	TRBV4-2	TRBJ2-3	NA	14	TGTGCCAGCAGCCAAGTGGAGCGTACAGATACGCAGTATTTT	CASSQVERTDTQYF
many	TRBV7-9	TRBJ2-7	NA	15	TGTGCCAGCAGCTTAGCGTGGGACCCGACCTACGAGCAGTACTTC	CASSLAWDPTYEQYF
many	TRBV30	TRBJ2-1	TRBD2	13	TGTGCCTGGAGTGGACTAGCCGTGGATGAGCAGTTCTTC	CAWSGLAVDEQFF
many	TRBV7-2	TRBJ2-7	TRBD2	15	TGTGCCAGCAGCTCCGCGGGGGACGTAGCCTACGAGCAGTACTTC	CASSSAGDVAYEQYF
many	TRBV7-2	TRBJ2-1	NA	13	TGTGCCAGCAGCTCGCCTCAGTTCAATGAGCAGTTCTTC	CASSSPQFNEQFF
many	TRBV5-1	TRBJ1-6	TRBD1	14	TGCGCCAGCAGCGAAGGACAGGGGAGTTCACCCCTCAACTTT	CASSEGQGSSPLNF
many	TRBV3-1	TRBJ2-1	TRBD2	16	TGTGCCAGCAGCCAAGATTTAGCGGGGGCGGGGAATGAGCAGTTCTTC	CASSQDLAGAGNEQFF
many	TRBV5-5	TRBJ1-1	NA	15	TGTGCCAGCAGCACCTTTAGGACACTGAACACTGAAGCTTTCTTT	CASSTFRTLNTEAFF
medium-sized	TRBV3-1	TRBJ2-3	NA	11	TGTGCCAGCAGTTTCACAGATACGCAGTATTTT	CASSFTDTQYF
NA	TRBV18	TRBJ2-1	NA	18	TGTGCCAGCTCACCAGAGGTGGCTGGCGGGGCCTCCTACAATGAGCAGTTCTTC	CASSPEVAGGASYNEQFF
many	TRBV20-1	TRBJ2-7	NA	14	TGCAGTGCTTACACCGGGACTCAGACCTACGAGCAGTACTTC	CSAYTGTQTYEQYF
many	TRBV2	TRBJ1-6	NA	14	TGTGCCAGCAGTGTGTCAAAGAATAATTCACCCCTCCACTTT	CASSVSKNNSPLHF
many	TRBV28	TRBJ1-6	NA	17	TGTGCCAGCAGGCTCCAGGGTGGAGGGTCCTATAATTCACCCCTCCACTTT	CASRLQGGGSYNSPLHF
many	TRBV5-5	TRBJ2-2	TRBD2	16	TGTGCCAGCAGTTCGTGGGGACTAGCGGGGACCAGGGAGCTGTTTTTT	CASSSWGLAGTRELFF
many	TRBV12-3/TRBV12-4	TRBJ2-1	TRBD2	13	TGTGCCAGCAGTACCGGACTAGCTTTCGAGCAGTTCTTC	CASSTGLAFEQFF
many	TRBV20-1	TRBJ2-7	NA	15	TGCAGTGCTAGATACCTGGGACGTAGCTCCTACGAGCAGTACTTC	CSARYLGRSSYEQYF
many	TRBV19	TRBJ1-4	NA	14	TGTGCCAGTAGTTCCAGAGCGTCGGGTGAAAAACTGTTTTTT	CASSSRASGEKLFF
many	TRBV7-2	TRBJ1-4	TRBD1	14	TGTGCCAGCAGCTTAGACAGGGGGCAAGAAAAACTGTTTTTT	CASSLDRGQEKLFF
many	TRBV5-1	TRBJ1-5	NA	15	TGCGCCAGCAGCTTGGAAGGGATGGGCAATCAGCCCCAGCATTTT	CASSLEGMGNQPQHF
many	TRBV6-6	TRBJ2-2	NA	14	TGTGCCAGCAGTTATTCGGTGAACACCGGGGAGCTGTTTTTT	CASSYSVNTGELFF
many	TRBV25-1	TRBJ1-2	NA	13	TGTGCCAGCAGTGAATTCCCCAACTATGGCTACACCTTC	CASSEFPNYGYTF
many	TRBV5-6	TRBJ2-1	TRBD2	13	TGTGCCAGCAGCGCGGGACTAGCGCAGGGCAAGTTCTTC	CASSAGLAQGKFF
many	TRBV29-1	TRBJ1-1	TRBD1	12	TGCAGCGCAGGGACAGGGAACACTGAAGCTTTCTTT	CSAGTGNTEAFF
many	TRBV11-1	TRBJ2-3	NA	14	TGTGCCAGCAGCCCCCGGAGCGGCACAGATACGCAGTATTTT	CASSPRSGTDTQYF
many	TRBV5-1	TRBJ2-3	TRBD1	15	TGCGCCAGCAGCTTGGGACAGGGATACACAGATACGCAGTATTTT	CASSLGQGYTDTQYF
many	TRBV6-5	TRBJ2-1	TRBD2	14	TGTGCCAGCAGTTCTAGCGGGGGTTACAATGAGCAGTTCTTC	CASSSSGGYNEQFF
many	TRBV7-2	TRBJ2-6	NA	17	TGTGCCAGCAGCCCCCGGGGAGACTACTCTGGGGCCAACGTCCTGACTTTC	CASSPRGDYSGANVLTF
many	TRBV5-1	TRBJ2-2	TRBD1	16	TGCGCCAGCAGCTTGGTGACAGGGTCGAACACCGGGGAGCTGTTTTTT	CASSLVTGSNTGELFF
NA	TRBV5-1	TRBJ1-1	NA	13	TGCGCCAGCAGCTTCGGCGGGAACACTGAAGCTTTCTTT	CASSFGGNTEAFF
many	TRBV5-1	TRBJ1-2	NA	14	TGCGCCAGCACCCGGTTGGGAGCGGACTATGGCTACACCTTC	CASTRLGADYGYTF
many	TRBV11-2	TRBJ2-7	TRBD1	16	TGTGCCAGCAGCTTAGGTCCAGGGGGTGATTTCCGACAGCAGTACTTC	CASSLGPGGDFRQQYF
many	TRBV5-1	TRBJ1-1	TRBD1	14	TGCGCCAGCAGTTCATTAGGGGGCCGGGGTGAAGCTTTCTTT	CASSSLGGRGEAFF
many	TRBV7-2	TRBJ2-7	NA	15	TGTGCCAGCAGCTTAGTTAGGACAGAAACCTACGAGCAGTACTTC	CASSLVRTETYEQYF
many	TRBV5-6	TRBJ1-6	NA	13	TGTGCCAGCAGCTTGCGAGGAAGGACGGACAGCAACTTT	CASSLRGRTDSNF
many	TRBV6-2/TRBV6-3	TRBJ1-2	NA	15	TGTGCCAGCAGCGCCCTTGGCAGGGAGGCCGATGGCTACACCTTC	CASSALGREADGYTF
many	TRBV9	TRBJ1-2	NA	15	TGTGCCAGCAGCGTAGAACCGGGGGCGAACTATGGCTACACCTTC	CASSVEPGANYGYTF
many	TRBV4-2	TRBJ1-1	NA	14	TGTGCCAGCAGTCGGACTGAGGTAAACACTGAAGCTTTCTTT	CASSRTEVNTEAFF